The 13 T cell receptor beta chains listed next were all sequenced from one sample in a study of shared T cell receptors in the human thymus. Libraries were prepared by immunoSEQ multiplex PCR; TCRdb keeps only in-frame clonotypes and omits some of them. The sample has hundreds of thousands of clones, approximately 87% seen once; the top ten hold 0.0094%. A further study also used this sample, focusing on human thymus T cells.

The sample was thymocytes. All receptors derive from a boy younger than two with a congenital heart defect.

This rearrangement joins TRBV6-5 to TRBJ2-3; possibly TRBD2 for D (5 bases). V shed 7 bases and J shed 4 bases, with 6 bases lying between them. Germline assignment: CDR1 MNHEY and CDR2 SVGAGI. The CDR3 loop spans 11 amino acids. CDR3 sequence reads: CASNGADTQYF. The CDR3 nucleotides are TGTGCCAGCAACGGGGCAGATACGCAGTATTTT.

The V call is TRBV18, the J call TRBJ2-3; 7 bases match TRBD2. Germline assignment: CDR1 KGHSH and CDR2 LQKENI. CDR3 length: 17 residues. Trimming removed 4 bases from V and 2 bases from J; junction bases left unmatched: 12. As DNA, the CDR3 is TGTGCCAGCTCACTCCGGTCCGCTAGCGGAGTCACAGATACGCAGTATTTT. Protein sequence: CASSLRSASGVTDTQYF. The complete variable domain, with remaining parts taken from reference TRBV18 and TRBJ2-3, reads NAGVMQNPRHLVRRRGQEARLRCSPMKGHSHVYWYRQLPEEGLKFMVYLQKENIIDESGMPKERFSAEFPKEGPSILRIQQVVRGDSAAYFCASSLRSASGVTDTQYFGPGTRLTVL.

The J gene is TRBJ1-4, the V gene TRBV5-1; D unresolved. Germline CDR1 SGHRS, CDR2 YFSETQ. The V end was cut by 4 bases, the J end by 0 bases, with 13 bases between. There are 16 residues in the CDR3. This CDR3 is CASSAAPGATNEKLFF. CDR3 nucleotide sequence: TGCGCCAGCAGCGCCGCGCCGGGAGCAACTAATGAAAAACTGTTTTTT.

The chain joins TRBV7-2 to TRBJ2-5; 12 positions agree with TRBD2. V was pared by 5 bases and J by 3 bases, with 1 base of the junction left unmatched. Looked up from germline, CDR1 is SGHTA and CDR2 is FQGNSA. This CDR3 contains 14 residues. The CDR3 nucleotides are TGTGCCAGCAGCAGGACTAGCGGGGAAGAGACCCAGTACTTC. This codes for CASSRTSGEETQYF.

This chain joins TRBV15 and TRBJ1-5; TRBD1 agrees at 7 bases. V shed 2 bases and J 7 bases; nucleotides not matched to a gene: 8. This CDR3 is built from 15 residues. Germline V gene lookup returns CDR1 LNHNV and CDR2 YYDKDF (reference sequence). Here the CDR3 DNA reads TGTGCCACCAGCAGACCGACAGGGAAACGGCAGCCCCAGCATTTT. This sequence encodes CATSRPTGKRQPQHF. The whole variable domain, filled in from reference TRBV15 and TRBJ1-5, reads DAMVIQNPRYQVTQFGKPVTLSCSQTLNHNVMYWYQQKSSQAPKLLFHYYDKDFNNEADTPDNFQSRRPNTSFCFLDIRSPGLGDTAMYLCATSRPTGKRQPQHFGDGTRLSIL.

V is TRBV9 and J is TRBJ1-6, with a weak D call TRBD1 (6 bases). The germline V and J ends were trimmed by 4 bases and 5 bases, with 13 bases remaining between them. This CDR3 contains 15 residues. Germline-derived CDR1 and CDR2 are SGDLS and YYNGEE. The CDR3 reads CASSLQGYHNSPLHF. As DNA, the CDR3 is TGTGCCAGCAGCCTACAGGGTTACCATAATTCACCCCTCCACTTT.

This clone appeared a single time. This chain links TRBV15 with TRBJ2-7; tentative D call: TRBD1 (5 bases). Trimming took off 0 bases at V and 2 bases at J, with 8 bases between the two ends. The CDR3 is made up of 14 amino acids. Germline V gene lookup returns CDR1 LNHNV and CDR2 YYDKDF (reference sequence). The CDR3 coding sequence is TGTGCCACCAGCAGAGATAAGACAGCCTACGAGCAGTACTTC. It yields the protein CATSRDKTAYEQYF.

The CDR3 DNA reads as TGCAGCGTTGAATCAGGGTATCGGATTGTTTCATACAATGAGCAGTTCTTC. Its translation: CSVESGYRIVSYNEQFF. This chain connects TRBV29-1 to TRBJ2-1, with D possibly matching TRBD1 (5 bases). The V and J ends lost 2 bases and 4 bases respectively, with 21 bases between them. The CDR3 contains 17 residues. Per germline, CDR1 SQVTM and CDR2 ANQGSEA.

This sequence joins TRBV30 and TRBJ1-2, with D possibly TRBD1 on 6 matching bases. The ends were cut back, 5 bases at V and 2 bases at J, with 18 bases in the middle. The CDR3 sequence is 15 residues long. Germline CDR1 is GTSNPN and CDR2 is SVGIG (reference sequence). This CDR3 is CAWGPGTSINYGYTF. The DNA of the CDR3 is TGTGCCTGGGGTCCCGGGACATCGATCAACTATGGCTACACCTTC. The full variable domain, completed using reference TRBV30 and TRBJ1-2, is SQTIHQWPATLVQPVGSPLSLECTVEGTSNPNLYWYRQAAGRGLQLLFYSVGIGQISSEVPQNLSASRPQDRQFILSSKKLLLSDSGFYLCAWGPGTSINYGYTFGSGTRLTVV.

The chain uses TRBV27 and TRBJ2-1; 9 nucleotides agree with TRBD2. V trimming: 7 bases; J trimming: 5 bases; junction bases outside the gene matches: 9. Germline CDR1 reads MNHEY; CDR2 reads SMNVEV (reference sequence). This CDR3 region has 15 residues. CDR3 amino acids: CASTWRGGGDNEQFF. The CDR3 DNA sequence: TGTGCCAGCACTTGGCGGGGGGGTGGTGACAATGAGCAGTTCTTC.

The gene calls are TRBV29-1 and TRBJ2-1, with D perhaps TRBD2 (6 bases). V lost 1 base, J lost 8 bases, and 15 bases lay in between. In germline, CDR1 is SQVTM, CDR2 ANQGSEA. The CDR3 spans 14 residues. In nucleotides, the CDR3 is TGCAGCGTTGAAGGGGTTGTTGCGGGGTATGAGCAGTTCTTC. Encoded protein: CSVEGVVAGYEQFF.

This clone has just a few counts. V is TRBV5-4 and J is TRBJ2-7; 7 nucleotides agree with TRBD2. The CDR3 is made up of 14 amino acids. Looked up from germline, CDR1 is SGHNT and CDR2 is YYREEE (reference sequence). The V gene end was trimmed by 5 bases and the J gene end by 2 bases; junction bases not matched to a gene: 7. CDR3 sequence (DNA): TGTGCCAGCAGTACACTAGCGTCGACCTACGAGCAGTACTTC. Amino acid sequence: CASSTLASTYEQYF.

This clone was picked up a small number of times. The chain employs TRBV28 and TRBJ1-5, with D maybe TRBD1 (6 bases). The CDR3 is 17 residues long. CDR1 is MDHEN and CDR2 is SYDVKM in the germline V gene. V was cut by 6 bases and J by 0 bases, with 18 bases left in between. The CDR3 DNA sequence: TGTGCCAGCAGACAGCTCAGGGGTCCCTATAGCAATCAGCCCCAGCATTTT. Its protein product is CASRQLRGPYSNQPQHF. The entire variable domain, with the rest obtained from reference TRBV28 and TRBJ1-5, is as follows: DVKVTQSSRYLVKRTGEKVFLECVQDMDHENMFWYRQDPGLGLRLIYFSYDVKMKEKGDIPEGYSVSREKKERFSLILESASTNQTSMYLCASRQLRGPYSNQPQHFGDGTRLSIL.